A selection of T cell receptor beta chains follows, all from one sample in a study of blood T cells in healthy people across ages. TCRdb itself ran the 5' RACE reads through MiXCR, one entry per CDR3 protein. Of roughly 1.5 million distinct CDR3 sequences in the sample, 40% to 45% are singletons; the top ten hold about 4%. The sample was blood. The receptors here all came from a woman under 30 in good health. Both conserved end residues are part of each CDR3. D genes are given only for firm matches. Clone size, where shown, is once, few, many, or a class for clones that have expanded.

V	size	J	D	CDR3	DNA
TRBV25-1	-	TRBJ2-7	-	CASIKTGSTYEQYF	TGTGCCAGCATTAAGACAGGATCAACCTACGAGCAGTACTTC
TRBV4-1	-	TRBJ2-1	-	CASSPDQVNEQFF	TGCGCCAGCAGCCCCGATCAGGTCAATGAGCAGTTCTTC
TRBV19	-	TRBJ1-5	-	CASRTTGTDLNQPQHF	TGTGCCAGTAGAACCACCGGGACGGACCTCAATCAGCCCCAGCATTTT
TRBV27	-	TRBJ2-7	TRBD2	CASSSGGLNEQYF	TGTGCCAGCAGTTCTGGGGGACTAAACGAGCAGTACTTC
TRBV29-1	few	TRBJ1-2	-	CSVETDSIGYGYTF	TGCAGCGTTGAAACCGACAGCATCGGCTATGGCTACACCTTC
TRBV5-1	-	TRBJ2-7	-	CASSGAWSAYNEQYF	TGCGCCAGCAGCGGGGCTTGGAGTGCCTACAATGAGCAGTACTTC
TRBV3-1	-	TRBJ1-5	-	CASSQRPVVGYSNQPQHF	TGTGCCAGCAGCCAACGGCCGGTGGTAGGGTATAGCAATCAGCCCCAGCATTTT
TRBV4-3	-	TRBJ2-7	TRBD2	CASSQGIAGGEQYF	TGCGCCAGCAGCCAAGGTATAGCGGGAGGTGAGCAGTACTTC
TRBV12-3/TRBV12-4	few	TRBJ2-7	-	CASSSLEEGTSYEQYF	TGTGCCAGCAGTTCCCTCGAGGAGGGGACCTCCTACGAGCAGTACTTC
TRBV20-1	-	TRBJ2-3	-	CSARGRGHTDTQYF	TGCAGTGCTAGGGGGCGGGGGCACACAGATACGCAGTATTTT
TRBV6-5	-	TRBJ2-3	-	CASGDGWDTQYF	TGTGCCAGCGGGGACGGTTGGGATACGCAGTATTTT
TRBV4-1	-	TRBJ2-5	-	CTSSQEGTLRGETQYF	TGCACCAGCAGCCAAGAGGGGACTCTCAGGGGAGAGACCCAGTACTTC
TRBV30	-	TRBJ1-5	TRBD1	CAWRRQGSQPQHF	TGTGCCTGGAGGAGACAGGGAAGTCAGCCCCAGCATTTT
TRBV20-1	many	TRBJ2-3	-	CSAKPDRTDTQYF	TGCAGTGCCAAACCGGACCGCACAGATACGCAGTATTTT
TRBV27	-	TRBJ2-1	-	CASSYGAGSSYNEQFF	TGTGCCAGCAGTTATGGGGCGGGGAGCTCCTACAATGAGCAGTTCTTC
TRBV4-3	few	TRBJ2-1	-	CASSQVRTGTYNEQFF	TGCGCCAGCAGCCAAGTAAGAACAGGGACCTACAATGAGCAGTTCTTC
TRBV12-3/TRBV12-4	few	TRBJ1-1	-	CASHGRTEAFF	TGTGCCAGCCACGGGAGAACTGAAGCTTTCTTT
TRBV3-1	few	TRBJ2-3	-	CASSQISPPRTDTQYF	TGTGCCAGCAGCCAAATTTCTCCACCCCGCACAGATACGCAGTATTTT
TRBV4-3	-	TRBJ2-7	TRBD1	CASSAYRGQTRSYEQYF	TGCGCCAGCAGCGCCTACAGGGGACAGACCCGCTCCTACGAGCAGTACTTC
TRBV12-3/TRBV12-4	few	TRBJ1-5	TRBD1	CASSPQGDGNQPQHF	TGTGCCAGCAGTCCTCAGGGGGATGGCAATCAGCCCCAGCATTTT
TRBV3-1	-	TRBJ2-3	-	CASRLGVGTDTQYF	TGTGCCAGCAGGTTGGGGGTGGGCACAGATACGCAGTATTTT
TRBV29-1	-	TRBJ2-5	-	CSGRGRVVETQYF	TGCAGCGGGAGGGGCAGGGTCGTTGAGACCCAGTACTTC
TRBV6-6	-	TRBJ2-2	-	CASSSPRNTGELFF	TGTGCCAGCAGTAGCCCCCGGAACACCGGGGAGCTGTTTTTT
TRBV20-1	-	TRBJ2-4	TRBD2	CSAMASGQLAKNIQYF	TGCAGTGCTATGGCTAGCGGGCAGCTAGCCAAAAACATTCAGTACTTC
TRBV27	-	TRBJ2-4	TRBD2	CASSLISGSGNEQYF	TGTGCCAGCAGTTTAATTAGCGGGAGCGGGAATGAGCAGTACTTC
TRBV15	few	TRBJ1-5	-	CATSTELVSNQPQHF	TGTGCCACCAGCACAGAACTTGTTAGCAATCAGCCCCAGCATTTT
TRBV11-2	-	TRBJ2-3	-	CASSANRRRSTDTQYF	TGTGCCAGCAGCGCTAACCGGCGCCGTTCCACAGATACGCAGTATTTT
TRBV7-9	-	TRBJ2-6	TRBD1	CASNFGRGRPGANVLTF	TGTGCCAGCAACTTCGGAAGGGGGCGGCCTGGGGCCAACGTCCTGACTTTC
TRBV2	few	TRBJ1-5	-	CASRYTQPQHF	TGTGCCAGCAGATACACACAGCCCCAGCATTTT